This T cell receptor beta chain was identified during a study of T cell responses to AZD1222 COVID-19 vaccine. Whole-study findings and limits: Across the whole spike, CD4 TCRs peaked at regions 160-218 and 743-854. Possibly, clonal diversity was underestimated; donors were largely white British and included more females. Only a handful of people who got AZD1222 tested seropositive at baseline.

To note about this clone: Its matching antigen is unknown.

V gave up 6 bases and J gave up 7 bases, with 12 bases separating them. The germline V gene encodes CDR1 MRHNA and CDR2 SNTAGT. CDR3 length equals 13 residues. Assay used: immunoSEQ multiplex PCR; TCRdb lists only in-frame clones, some missing. The top ten hold more than 5% of the sample, which has tens of thousands of clones, 82% seen once. This receptor was taken from an adult in good health. V usage is TRBV6-4 and J usage is TRBJ1-4; D is uncertain. Sequenced material: peripheral blood, taken on day 0 of AZD1222 vaccination. The CDR3 loop reads CASSESLGEKLFF. The CDR3 DNA sequence: TGTGCCAGCAGCGAATCATTGGGTGAAAAACTGTTTTTT.